This TCR beta chain emerged from a study of CD8+CD57+ T cells in acquired aplastic anemia. For the study at large: The average for DNA from sorted CD4+ and CD8+ cells was roughly 3 ug.

For sequencing, patients were chosen who had shown expansion of CD8+CD57+ cells by flow cytometry. Severe acquired aplastic anemia was present in all patients. Germline V lookup: CDR1 WNHNN, CDR2 SYGVQD (reference sequence). The CDR3 has 13 residues. The V and J ends lost 0 bases and 8 bases, in that order; junction bases with no gene match: 3. TCR beta VDJ combinations and CDR3 sequences were profiled from genomic DNA. From the reads, TCRdb called clonotypes with MiXCR, one entry per CDR3 protein. The sample consists of over 150,000 distinct CDR3 sequences, about 48% of them appearing once. Sequencing was done on a sample of sorted CD4+, CD8+, or CD8+CD57+ T cells (not recorded which) from PBMCs. This TCR was recovered from a human donor with aplastic anemia. The rearrangement links TRBV10-1 to TRBJ1-1, with TRBD1 matching over 7 bases. CDR3 residues: CASSESGTDEAFF. CDR3 in DNA: TGCGCCAGCAGTGAGTCCGGGACAGACGAAGCTTTCTTT.